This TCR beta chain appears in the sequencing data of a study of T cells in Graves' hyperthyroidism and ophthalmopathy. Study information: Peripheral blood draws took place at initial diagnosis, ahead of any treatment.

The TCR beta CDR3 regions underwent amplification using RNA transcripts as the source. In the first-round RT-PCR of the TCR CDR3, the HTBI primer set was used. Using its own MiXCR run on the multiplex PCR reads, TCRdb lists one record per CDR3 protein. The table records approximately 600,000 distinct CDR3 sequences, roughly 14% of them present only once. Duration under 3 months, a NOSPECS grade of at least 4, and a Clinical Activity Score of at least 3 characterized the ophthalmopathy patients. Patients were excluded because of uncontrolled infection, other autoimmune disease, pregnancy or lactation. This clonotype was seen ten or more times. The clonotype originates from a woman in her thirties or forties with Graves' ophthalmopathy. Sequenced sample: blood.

CDR3 sequence: CASSSDWANYGYTF. In nucleotides, the CDR3 is TGTGCCAGCAGCTCTGACTGGGCTAACTATGGCTACACCTTC. This chain links TRBV5-6 with TRBJ1-2, with no clear D. Germline CDR1 reads SGHDT; CDR2 reads YYEEEE. CDR3 size: 14 residues. Trimming removed 3 bases at V and 0 bases at J, with 9 bases between. Variable domain in full (rest from reference TRBV5-6 and TRBJ1-2): DAGVTQSPTHLIKTRGQQVTLRCSPKSGHDTVSWYQQALGQGPQFIFQYYEEEERQRGNFPDRFSGHQFPNYSSELNVNALLLGDSALYLCASSSDWANYGYTFGSGTRLTVV.